The 23 T cell receptor beta chains listed next were all sequenced from one sample in a study of PD-1 blockade in classical Hodgkin lymphoma. This sample's time point: cycle 4 day 1 (C4D1), after around six weeks of nivolumab. Autologous stem cell transplantation was followed by relapse in every patient, and brentuximab vedotin exposure varied. Researchers report purifying CD4+ T cells from thawed PBMCs by magnetic negative selection. The method was immunoSEQ multiplex PCR; TCRdb's version includes in-frame clones alone and lacks a portion of them. The profile covers under 13,000 clones, with approximately 81% appearing a single time and about 3.1% taken by the ten largest. This specimen was CD4+ T cells from blood, taken before the fourth cycle of nivolumab. All receptors derive from a human donor with classical Hodgkin lymphoma.

The V call is TRBV15, the J call TRBJ2-5, with D perhaps given as TRBD1 or TRBD2 (6 bases each). Germline V CDR1 and CDR2: LNHNV, YYDKDF (reference sequence). V was trimmed by 1 base and J by 5 bases, leaving 14 bases between them. The CDR3 is 15 amino acids. DNA of the CDR3: TGTGCCACCAGCAGAGGGGGGGCAGACCGGGAGACCCAGTACTTC. This encodes CATSRGGADRETQYF.

The genes are TRBV7-2 and TRBJ2-2; D gene uncertain. The CDR3 is 15 amino acids. Germline CDR1 reads SGHTA; CDR2 reads FQGNSA. Trimming removed 1 base from V and 3 bases from J, with 9 bases in between. CDR3 DNA: TGTGCCAGCAGCTTAGGCTACAAGCACACCGGGGAGCTGTTTTTT. This gives the protein CASSLGYKHTGELFF.

The chain has TRBV6-5 and TRBJ1-5; 7 bases line up with TRBD1. The CDR3 length is 15 residues. Germline values: CDR1 MNHEY, CDR2 SVGAGI. J lost 6 bases, V lost 2 bases, and 7 bases had no gene match. The CDR3 here is CASSYGTGAGQPQHF. The CDR3 DNA reads TGTGCCAGCAGTTACGGAACAGGGGCGGGTCAGCCCCAGCATTTT.

This chain links TRBV18 with TRBJ2-7, with a tentative D call TRBD2 (5 bases). This CDR3 region has 15 residues. Germline V gene sequence: CDR1 KGHSH, CDR2 LQKENI. Trimming removed 0 bases from V and 0 bases from J, with 9 bases in between. The CDR3 nucleotides are TGTGCCAGCTCACCACCTACTAGTACCTCCTACGAGCAGTACTTC. Its protein product is CASSPPTSTSYEQYF.

The gene calls are TRBV28 and TRBJ1-2, with D possibly TRBD1 on 5 matching bases. V was cut by 3 bases and J by 4 bases, with 12 bases left in between. The CDR3 contains 14 residues. Germline-derived CDR1 and CDR2 are MDHEN and SYDVKM. The CDR3 sequence is CASSFRGRVYGYTF. The CDR3 DNA is TGTGCCAGCAGTTTCCGGGGGAGGGTCTATGGCTACACCTTC.

The chain uses TRBV19 and TRBJ2-7; D remains ambiguous. Trimming pared 3 bases from V and 2 bases from J, leaving 14 bases between. This CDR3 spans 15 amino acids. Germline CDR1 is LNHDA and CDR2 is SQIVND (reference sequence). The CDR3 loop is CASSMKETPTYEQYF. The CDR3 DNA is TGTGCCAGTAGTATGAAGGAGACACCGACCTACGAGCAGTACTTC.

A few counts support this clone. The chain joins TRBV4-1 to TRBJ1-1; possible D gene TRBD1, 6 bases. Germline values: CDR1 MGHRA, CDR2 YSYEKL. Trimming stripped 0 bases from V and 1 base from J, with 12 bases between. The CDR3 loop spans 16 amino acids. DNA of the CDR3: TGCGCCAGCAGCCAAGATGGGGACACGAAGAACACTGAAGCTTTCTTT. Translating it yields CASSQDGDTKNTEAFF.

This clone has just one count. The CDR3 loop reads CASRAPRERETQYF. CDR3 nucleotide sequence: TGTGCCAGCAGGGCCCCAAGGGAACGAGAGACCCAGTACTTC. The chain has TRBV7-9 and TRBJ2-5; D gene unclear. This CDR3 spans 14 amino acids. The V and J ends lost 6 bases and 4 bases respectively, with 15 bases between them. The V gene's germline CDR1 is SEHNR and CDR2 FQNEAQ (reference sequence).

The V and J genes are TRBV28 and TRBJ2-3; TRBD2 agrees at 14 bases. CDR3 length equals 18 residues. Germline values: CDR1 MDHEN, CDR2 SYDVKM. Trimming took 5 bases from V and 2 from J; bases not matched to a gene: 9. This CDR3 reads CASSRHGTSGSVTDTQYF. CDR3 DNA: TGTGCCAGCAGTCGACACGGGACTAGCGGGAGTGTCACAGATACGCAGTATTTT.

This sequence joins TRBV6-4 and TRBJ1-1; D may be TRBD1 (6 bases). CDR1 is MRHNA, CDR2 SNTAGT, per germline. V was clipped by 2 bases and J by 8 bases, with 15 bases between them. This CDR3 region has 14 residues. The CDR3 region is CASSDLHPGGEAFF. The CDR3 DNA sequence: TGTGCCAGCAGTGACCTTCACCCGGGGGGCGAAGCTTTCTTT.

The chain employs TRBV11-3 and TRBJ2-2; the match to TRBD2 covers 8 bases. There are 16 residues in the CDR3. Trimming took 2 bases from V and 6 from J; bases not matched to a gene: 8. Germline V gene lookup returns CDR1 SGHNT and CDR2 YENEEA. This chain's CDR3 is CASSLHGTRGAGELFF. The CDR3 region has the DNA TGTGCCAGCAGCTTACATGGGACTAGGGGAGCCGGGGAGCTGTTTTTT.

V gene TRBV7-9 combines with J gene TRBJ2-7; perhaps TRBD2 as D (6 bases). CDR1 is SEHNR, CDR2 FQNEAQ, per germline (reference sequence). This CDR3 has 17 amino acids. Deletions cut 4 bases from V and 0 bases from J, with 19 bases between. The CDR3 DNA follows: TGTGCCAGCAGCTCGGACTACGGGACGGAATTCTCCTACGAGCAGTACTTC. Translating it yields CASSSDYGTEFSYEQYF. The full variable domain, completed using reference TRBV7-9 and TRBJ2-7, is DTGVSQNPRHKITKRGQNVTFRCDPISEHNRLYWYRQTLGQGPEFLTYFQNEAQLEKSRLLSDRFSAERPKGSFSTLEIQRTEQGDSAMYLCASSSDYGTEFSYEQYFGPGTRLTVT.

The chain carries TRBV7-2 and TRBJ2-1; D remains ambiguous. Germline loops: CDR1 SGHTA, CDR2 FQGNSA. V lost 1 base and J lost 1, with 14 bases in between. The CDR3 totals 17 residues. The CDR3 sequence is CASSLDFGRLSYNEQFF. DNA for the CDR3: TGTGCCAGCAGCTTAGATTTTGGTCGGCTTTCCTACAATGAGCAGTTCTTC.

The V gene is TRBV29-1, the J gene TRBJ2-3; possibly TRBD2 for D (6 bases). V lost 0 bases to trimming and J lost 5 bases, with 24 bases between them. The CDR3 spans 18 residues. Looked up from germline, CDR1 is SQVTM and CDR2 is ANQGSEA. CDR3 sequence: CSVEDEWEASLGRDTQYF. CDR3 DNA sequence: TGCAGCGTTGAAGATGAGTGGGAGGCCAGCCTCGGTAGAGATACGCAGTATTTT.

CDR3 loop: CASSLVGGSVGYEQYF. The CDR3 coding sequence is TGCGCCAGCAGCTTGGTGGGCGGGAGTGTCGGATACGAGCAGTACTTC. The J gene is TRBJ2-7, the V gene TRBV5-1; 7 bases match TRBD2. Germline trimming cut 0 bases from V and 4 bases from J; bases unmatched to any gene: 10. In germline, CDR1 is SGHRS, CDR2 YFSETQ. This CDR3 has 16 amino acids.

This clone showed up just once. The chain carries TRBV6-6 and TRBJ2-2; D might be TRBD2 (7 bases). In germline, CDR1 is MNHNY, CDR2 SVGAGI (reference sequence). There are 16 residues in the CDR3. Trimming left V 6 bases short and J 3 bases short, with 17 bases between. The CDR3 reads CASSHFGGGDTGELFF. CDR3 bases: TGTGCCAGCAGCCACTTTGGGGGGGGCGACACCGGGGAGCTGTTTTTT.

This sequence joins TRBV15 and TRBJ1-1; D is ambiguous. V shed 0 bases and J shed 7 bases, with 6 bases lying between them. CDR1 is LNHNV and CDR2 is YYDKDF in the germline V gene (reference sequence). This CDR3 spans 12 amino acids. In DNA form, the CDR3 reads TGTGCCACCAGCAGAGATCAAGATGAAGCTTTCTTT. Its translation: CATSRDQDEAFF.

The V and J genes are TRBV19 and TRBJ1-4; D possibly corresponds to TRBD1 (6 bases). Germline V CDR1 and CDR2: LNHDA, SQIVND (reference sequence). Trimming took off 5 bases at V and 3 bases at J, with 16 bases between the two ends. The CDR3 has 16 amino acids. CDR3 in amino acids: CASSPRGHSANEKLFF. DNA for the CDR3: TGTGCCAGTAGTCCCCGGGGACATTCGGCTAATGAAAAACTGTTTTTT. The entire variable domain, with the rest obtained from reference TRBV19 and TRBJ1-4, is as follows: DGGITQSPKYLFRKEGQNVTLSCEQNLNHDAMYWYRQDPGQGLRLIYYSQIVNDFQKGDIAEGYSVSREKKESFPLTVTSAQKNPTAFYLCASSPRGHSANEKLFFGSGTQLSVL.

This clone has just one count. The chain couples TRBV6-5 to TRBJ1-1; no firm D call. The V end lost 0 bases, the J end lost 6 bases, and 8 bases lay between the germline ends. The germline V gene has CDR1 MNHEY and CDR2 SVGAGI. This CDR3 is built from 13 residues. Written as DNA, the CDR3 is TGTGCCAGCAGTTACTCGTGGTCAGCTGAAGCTTTCTTT. It specifies CASSYSWSAEAFF.

J is TRBJ2-1 and V is TRBV11-2; D gene uncertain. CDR1 and CDR2 from the germline V gene are SGHAT and FQNNGV. The CDR3 has 12 amino acids. V gave up 7 bases and J gave up 10 bases, with 14 bases separating them. The CDR3 nucleotides read TGTGCCAGCACCCCCTCGGGCAGGGAGCAGTTCTTC. Translated: CASTPSGREQFF.

The chain recombines TRBV7-3 with TRBJ2-2, with D perhaps TRBD1 (7 bases). V was clipped by 4 bases and J by 5 bases, with 17 bases between them. This CDR3 has 16 amino acids. Germline V CDR1 and CDR2: SGHTA, FQGTGA. The DNA for the CDR3 is TGTGCCAGCAGCTCCGCAGGGGGGCAGCAGACCGGGGAGCTGTTTTTT. Protein sequence: CASSSAGGQQTGELFF.

The rearrangement uses TRBV2 and TRBJ2-3; D is uncertain. Per germline, CDR1 SNHLY and CDR2 FYNNEI. There are 13 residues in the CDR3. Trimming removed 7 bases at V and 0 bases at J, with 8 bases between. CDR3 loop: CASTAESTDTQYF. The CDR3 nucleotides are TGTGCCAGCACGGCAGAAAGCACAGATACGCAGTATTTT. The whole variable domain, filled in from reference TRBV2 and TRBJ2-3, reads EPEVTQTPSHQVTQMGQEVILRCVPISNHLYFYWYRQILGQKVEFLVSFYNNEISEKSEIFDDQFSVERPDGSNFTLKIRSTKLEDSAMYFCASTAESTDTQYFGPGTRLTVL.

The chain couples TRBV2 to TRBJ2-7; the match to TRBD2 covers 10 bases. V was pared by 10 bases and J by 6 bases, with 12 bases of the junction left unmatched. The CDR3 runs 14 residues. From germline, CDR1 is SNHLY and CDR2 FYNNEI. The CDR3 DNA reads TGTGCCACAAAGGAACTAGCGGGATGGGGCGAGCAGTACTTC. It yields the protein CATKELAGWGEQYF.